A single sample gave rise to the 10 T cell receptor beta chains below, sequenced in a study of blood T cell repertoires in COVID-19. Clones were sequenced by immunoSEQ multiplex PCR, and TCRdb holds only the in-frame ones, with some missing. The table has roughly 230,000 clones, 80% to 90% seen once. Sample: PBMCs or T cells enriched from blood (not recorded which). Receptor source: a woman in her 50s who had been exposed to COVID-19.

Worth noting for this clone: The CDR3 does not close with the conserved phenylalanine or tryptophan, likely indicating a read error. The DNA is omitted, as the CDR3 cannot be located on it reliably, and the CDR3 follows TCRdb's listing. This chain joins TRBV27 and TRBJ1-3. The V gene's germline CDR1 is MNHEY and CDR2 SMNVEV (reference sequence). The CDR3 is 8 residues long, counting both termini. CDR3 amino acids: CASSFLIR.

The rearrangement joins TRBV12-3 or TRBV12-4 to TRBJ1-2; TRBD1 is a possible D gene (5 bases). V shed 7 bases and J shed 5 bases, with 11 bases lying between them. CDR3 size: 12 residues. The CDR3 sequence: CASTRGGYGYTF. CDR3 DNA sequence: TGTGCCAGCACCCGGGGGGGATATGGCTACACCTTC.

This clone was found once. The chain recombines TRBV20-1 with TRBJ1-1, with D possibly being TRBD1 (5 bases). There are 11 residues in the CDR3. V lost 2 bases and J 8 bases, leaving 9 bases between the germline ends. CDR1 is DFQATT and CDR2 is SNEGSKA in the germline V gene (reference sequence). As DNA, the CDR3 is TGCAGTGCTAGAAGGGGTATCGAAGCTTTCTTT. It translates to CSARRGIEAFF.

J is TRBJ2-1 and V is TRBV12-3 or TRBV12-4; D might be TRBD1 (6 bases). This CDR3 has 11 residues. Trimming stripped 4 bases from V and 11 bases from J, with 9 bases between. CDR3 sequence: CASSSDRKQFF. The CDR3 DNA reads TGTGCCAGCAGTTCAGACAGGAAGCAGTTCTTC.

This chain links TRBV18 with TRBJ2-3; 11 bases fit TRBD1. V lost 2 bases, J lost 8 bases, and 9 bases stayed unmatched. Germline assignment: CDR1 KGHSH and CDR2 LQKENI. The CDR3 runs 16 residues. The CDR3 nucleotides are TGTGCCAGCTCACCATCGATAGGACAGGGGGCCGCTACGCAGTATTTT. It yields the protein CASSPSIGQGAATQYF. Full variable domain (missing parts from reference TRBV18 and TRBJ2-3): NAGVMQNPRHLVRRRGQEARLRCSPMKGHSHVYWYRQLPEEGLKFMVYLQKENIIDESGMPKERFSAEFPKEGPSILRIQQVVRGDSAAYFCASSPSIGQGAATQYFGPGTRLTVL.

V gene TRBV16 combines with J gene TRBJ2-5; TRBD2 is a possible D gene (6 bases). The germline gives CDR1 KGHSY, CDR2 FQNENV. V lost 4 bases to trimming and J lost 5 bases, with 11 bases between them. CDR3 length: 13 amino acids. The DNA of the CDR3 is TGTGCCAGCAGCCGCGACCTAGCGGAGACCCAGTACTTC. Translation: CASSRDLAETQYF.

The J gene is TRBJ1-6, the V gene TRBV10-3, with D hard to call. The CDR3 runs to 14 residues. V lost 7 bases to trimming and J lost 10 bases, with 17 bases between them. Per the germline V gene, CDR1 is ENHRY and CDR2 is SYGVKD. CDR3 coding DNA: TGTGCCATCAAAGCCCAGGCTCCGGGATCACCCCTCCACTTT. It codes for CAIKAQAPGSPLHF.

The rearrangement uses TRBV20-1 and TRBJ2-5; the D gene is possibly TRBD2 (5 bases). Germline-derived CDR1 and CDR2 are DFQATT and SNEGSKA (reference sequence). Trimming shortened V by 3 bases and J by 5 bases, and 19 bases separated the two germline ends. The CDR3 runs to 15 residues. CDR3 in amino acids: CSASLDSHTVETQYF. DNA of the CDR3: TGCAGTGCTAGTTTGGACTCCCACACCGTTGAGACCCAGTACTTC.

The chain carries TRBV6-5 and TRBJ2-3, with 10 positions matching TRBD2. With V trimmed by 8 bases and J by 5 bases, 10 bases remained unmatched. CDR1 and CDR2 (germline): MNHEY, SVGAGI. The CDR3 totals 15 residues. The CDR3 sequence is CASSTSGVRVDTQYF. The CDR3 DNA reads as TGTGCCAGCTCAACTAGCGGGGTACGAGTAGATACGCAGTATTTT.

The rearrangement uses TRBV11-2 and TRBJ2-2, with 7 bases lining up with TRBD1. This CDR3 has 15 residues. After removal of 1 base from V and 6 bases from J, the junction contained 5 bases not matched to a gene. Looked up from germline, CDR1 is SGHAT and CDR2 is FQNNGV. CDR3 in amino acids: CASSLVDRSSGELFF. CDR3 DNA: TGTGCCAGCAGCTTAGTGGACAGGTCTTCCGGGGAGCTGTTTTTT.